The present T cell receptor beta chain was sequenced within a study of blood T cell repertoires in COVID-19. At the level of the study: Donors in the United States, Italy and Spain gave samples during acute or convalescent COVID-19. Nucleic acid was either cDNA or gDNA, and it came from T cells, B-cell-depleted T cells, or PBMCs.

In the source study's methods: How many nucleated cells were present was estimated from reference gene primer amplification. Repertoires were generated with immunoSEQ multiplex PCR, while TCRdb's copy carries only in-frame clones and drops some. That table gives V, J and clone size, and the DNA gave D and trimming. The repertoire holds a few hundred thousand clones, with roughly 83% as singletons. Trimming pared 2 bases from V and 4 bases from J, leaving 9 bases between. The CDR3 loop spans 14 amino acids. Germline loops: CDR1 MNHEY, CDR2 SVGAGI. The TCR originated in a man older than 75 with acute or convalescent COVID-19. The sequencing input was peripheral blood. The chain has TRBV6-5 and TRBJ1-5, with D unclear. The CDR3 spells CASSYANGNQPQHF. The CDR3, as DNA: TGTGCCAGCAGTTACGCAAACGGGAATCAGCCCCAGCATTTT.